This passage covers 23 T cell receptor beta chains from one sample sequenced in a study of blood T cell repertoires in COVID-19. The repertoire was sequenced with immunoSEQ multiplex PCR; TCRdb's copy has only in-frame clones and lacks some. Of under 500,000 clones listed, approximately 90% were seen once; the top ten hold approximately 4.3%. Sequenced material: peripheral blood. The receptors come from a woman in her twenties or thirties with acute or convalescent COVID-19.

This rearrangement joins TRBV5-5 to TRBJ2-7, with 9 bases aligning to TRBD1. Germline V gives CDR1 SGHKS, CDR2 YYEKEE (reference sequence). This CDR3 contains 15 residues. V shed 5 bases, J shed 1 base, and the junction held 7 bases outside the gene matches. In DNA form, the CDR3 reads TGTGCCAGCAGACCGGGACAGGGCGTTTCCTACGAGCAGTACTTC. Amino acids: CASRPGQGVSYEQYF.

The V gene is TRBV11-2, the J gene TRBJ2-1; perhaps TRBD2 as D (6 bases). Per germline, CDR1 SGHAT and CDR2 FQNNGV. The CDR3 covers 14 residues. Trimming took 5 bases from V and 3 from J, leaving 11 bases between them. CDR3 sequence reads: CASSVPGLYNEQFF. CDR3 coding DNA: TGTGCCAGCAGCGTACCGGGACTCTACAATGAGCAGTTCTTC.

The chain employs TRBV3-1 (or the pseudogene TRBV3-2) and TRBJ1-1; D possibly corresponds to TRBD1 (6 bases). Germline-derived CDR1 and CDR2 are LGHDT and YNNKEL (reference sequence). V lost 6 bases, J lost 6 bases, and 17 bases lay in between. This CDR3 has 14 amino acids. The CDR3 sequence: CASSRKTGYPEAFF. CDR3 nucleotide sequence: TGTGCCAGCAGTCGCAAAACAGGGTACCCTGAAGCTTTCTTT.

CDR3 DNA sequence: TGTGCCAGCAGCTTCGGGTTAGGCACTGAAGCTTTCTTT. Its protein product is CASSFGLGTEAFF. The rearrangement joins TRBV11-3 to TRBJ1-1; D is unresolved. The length of the CDR3 is 13 residues. Germline V gene sequence: CDR1 SGHNT, CDR2 YENEEA. V lost 3 bases, J lost 4 bases, and 9 bases lay in between.

CDR3 loop: CASSWRTGGSTDTQYF. The CDR3 bases are TGTGCCAGCAGCTGGCGGACAGGGGGGAGCACAGATACGCAGTATTTT. V gene TRBV5-4 combines with J gene TRBJ2-3, with 10 nucleotides matching TRBD1. The CDR3 spans 16 residues. The V gene's germline CDR1 is SGHNT and CDR2 YYREEE (reference sequence). The ends lost 3 bases at V and 0 bases at J; junction bases unmatched: 4.

The V and J genes are TRBV10-3 and TRBJ2-2, with D possibly being TRBD1 (6 bases). Germline CDR1 and CDR2: ENHRY and SYGVKD. Trimming took off 4 bases at V and 6 bases at J, with 15 bases between the two ends. The CDR3 length is 15 residues. CDR3 nucleotides: TGTGCCATCAGTGCCACACCGACAGGTTCCGGGGAGCTGTTTTTT. It yields the protein CAISATPTGSGELFF.

V and J are TRBV7-8 and TRBJ1-3; 7 positions agree with TRBD1. This CDR3 has 16 amino acids. Germline loops: CDR1 SGHVS, CDR2 FQNEAQ. The ends lost 5 bases at V and 6 bases at J; junction bases unmatched: 13. In DNA form, the CDR3 reads TGTGCCAGCAGCCCAACGACAGGGAGAGTCCTAAACACCATATATTTT. Translating gives CASSPTTGRVLNTIYF.

This clone was counted once. This rearrangement joins TRBV5-1 to TRBJ2-7; no firm D call. CDR1 SGHRS and CDR2 YFSETQ come from the germline V gene. Deletions cut 0 bases from V and 5 bases from J, with 15 bases between. The length of the CDR3 is 15 residues. The CDR3 region has the DNA TGCGCCAGCAGCTTGGTTTCAGGTTCTCTTAACGAGCAGTACTTC. Translation gives CASSLVSGSLNEQYF.

The chain has TRBV7-3 and TRBJ1-4; D unclear. V was pared by 5 bases and J by 3 bases, with 7 bases between. The CDR3 contains 13 residues. Germline V gene lookup returns CDR1 SGHTA and CDR2 FQGTGA. The CDR3 DNA is TGTGCCAGCAGCCCGCGGCCTAATGAAAAACTGTTTTTT. Translating gives CASSPRPNEKLFF.

The chain uses TRBV20-1 and TRBJ2-1; 10 bases agree with TRBD2. Losses at the gene ends were 3 bases for V and 7 bases for J; bases not matched to a gene: 12. From germline, CDR1 is DFQATT and CDR2 SNEGSKA (reference sequence). CDR3 length: 16 residues. This CDR3 is CSASFSGGPPPNEQFF. The CDR3 nucleotides read TGCAGTGCTAGTTTTAGCGGGGGGCCACCCCCAAATGAGCAGTTCTTC.

This chain links TRBV18 with TRBJ2-3, with D hard to call. This CDR3 is 15 amino acids long. Germline values: CDR1 KGHSH, CDR2 LQKENI. V was clipped by 4 bases and J by 6 bases, with 17 bases between them. The CDR3 nucleotides are TGTGCCAGCTCACTTGCTCAGGCGTTCCCCGATACGCAGTATTTT. Protein product: CASSLAQAFPDTQYF.

The chain carries TRBV20-1 and TRBJ2-3; 7 nucleotides align to TRBD2. This CDR3 region has 15 residues. V was pared by 3 bases and J by 6 bases, with 12 bases of the junction left unmatched. Germline V gene data show CDR1 as DFQATT and CDR2 as SNEGSKA (reference sequence). CDR3 protein: CSASVQRGVADTQYF. For the CDR3, the DNA is TGCAGTGCTAGTGTTCAGCGGGGAGTAGCGGATACGCAGTATTTT.

J is TRBJ2-1 and V is TRBV24-1, with a tentative D call TRBD2 (6 bases). V shed 5 bases and J shed 3 bases, with 19 bases lying between them. There are 17 residues in the CDR3. In germline, CDR1 is KGHDR, CDR2 SFDVKD. CDR3 DNA: TGTGCCACCAGTGGTAACAATCGGGGGTCAATCTACAATGAGCAGTTCTTC. Amino acid sequence: CATSGNNRGSIYNEQFF.

The rearrangement uses TRBV6-1 and TRBJ2-7, with D tentatively TRBD2 (6 bases). V lost 2 bases, J lost 2 bases, and 13 bases lay in between. Germline lookup yields CDR1 MNHNS and CDR2 SASEGT. The CDR3 loop spans 15 amino acids. CDR3: CASSEYWDSAYEQYF. Written as DNA, the CDR3 is TGTGCCAGCAGTGAATATTGGGACTCCGCCTACGAGCAGTACTTC.

J is TRBJ1-5 and V is TRBV5-1, with a tentative D call TRBD1 (6 bases). CDR1 is SGHRS, CDR2 YFSETQ, per germline. Trimming removed 0 bases at V and 5 bases at J, with 12 bases between. The CDR3 covers 15 residues. The CDR3 loop is CASSLVGGRDQPQHF. Here the CDR3 DNA reads TGCGCCAGCAGCTTGGTTGGGGGCAGGGATCAGCCCCAGCATTTT.

The chain recombines TRBV30 with TRBJ2-2, with 9 bases fitting TRBD1. The CDR3 length is 14 residues. V was clipped by 2 bases and J by 5 bases; unmatched bases: 3. The germline gives CDR1 GTSNPN, CDR2 SVGIG (reference sequence). The CDR3 coding sequence is TGTGCCTGGAGTTTAGGACAGGGGACCGGGGAGCTGTTTTTT. It codes for CAWSLGQGTGELFF. The whole variable domain, filled in from reference TRBV30 and TRBJ2-2, reads SQTIHQWPATLVQPVGSPLSLECTVEGTSNPNLYWYRQAAGRGLQLLFYSVGIGQISSEVPQNLSASRPQDRQFILSSKKLLLSDSGFYLCAWSLGQGTGELFFGEGSRLTVL.

In this sample, this clone turned up once. The chain is built from TRBV5-1 and TRBJ1-4; no clear D. Between the trimmed V and J ends, which lost 5 bases and 5 bases, there was a span of 13 bases. There are 14 residues in the CDR3. Germline V CDR1 and CDR2: SGHRS, YFSETQ. CDR3 residues: CASSRSGKNEKLFF. CDR3 coding DNA: TGCGCCAGCAGTAGGAGCGGAAAGAATGAAAAACTGTTTTTT.

The chain uses TRBV7-9 and TRBJ2-7, with 8 bases lining up with TRBD1. The length of the CDR3 is 12 residues. J lost 10 bases, V lost 5 bases, and 7 bases had no gene match. Germline CDR1 SEHNR, CDR2 FQNEAQ (reference sequence). CDR3 sequence: CASSPGGWGQYF. The DNA of the CDR3 is TGTGCCAGCAGCCCAGGGGGCTGGGGACAGTACTTC.

This clone was seen a single time. The chain is built from TRBV10-3 and TRBJ1-1, with TRBD1 as a possible D gene (5 bases). Trimming pared 4 bases from V and 4 bases from J, leaving 16 bases between. The CDR3 has 15 residues. CDR1 ENHRY and CDR2 SYGVKD come from the germline V gene. The CDR3 nucleotides read TGTGCCATCAGTGGATTCAAGGGGCAGGGCACTGAAGCTTTCTTT. It is translated as CAISGFKGQGTEAFF.

V and J are TRBV18 and TRBJ2-3, with D possibly matching TRBD1 (6 bases). The CDR3 consists of 15 residues. V gave up 6 bases and J gave up 2 bases, with 15 bases separating them. Germline V gene sequence: CDR1 KGHSH, CDR2 LQKENI. The CDR3 DNA is TGTGCCAGCTCTAGGGACACCAACCCCACAGATACGCAGTATTTT. Protein: CASSRDTNPTDTQYF.

The V call is TRBV15, the J call TRBJ2-7; TRBD1 matches at 8 bases. This CDR3 has 13 residues. Trimming took 5 bases from V and 2 from J; bases not matched to a gene: 2. Germline V gives CDR1 LNHNV, CDR2 YYDKDF (reference sequence). The CDR3 sequence: CATSAGQAYEQYF. In nucleotides, the CDR3 is TGTGCCACCAGCGCGGGACAGGCCTACGAGCAGTACTTC.

V usage is TRBV3-1 (or the pseudogene TRBV3-2) and J usage is TRBJ2-5; TRBD1 is a possible D gene (5 bases). Between the trimmed V and J ends, which lost 1 base and 4 bases, there was a span of 10 bases. Looked up from germline, CDR1 is LGHDT and CDR2 is YNNKEL (reference sequence). The CDR3 runs 14 residues. The CDR3 loop is CASSQGDRGETQYF. Written as DNA, the CDR3 is TGTGCCAGCAGCCAAGGAGATAGGGGAGAGACCCAGTACTTC.

The V call is TRBV10-2, the J call TRBJ2-1; 8 bases are shared with TRBD2. V dropped 6 bases and J dropped 4; count of bases not matched to a gene: 2. The CDR3 loop spans 13 amino acids. The germline gives CDR1 WSHSY, CDR2 SAAADI. CDR3 DNA: TGCGCCAGCAGGGCGGGGGGTTACAATGAGCAGTTCTTC. Translated: CASRAGGYNEQFF.